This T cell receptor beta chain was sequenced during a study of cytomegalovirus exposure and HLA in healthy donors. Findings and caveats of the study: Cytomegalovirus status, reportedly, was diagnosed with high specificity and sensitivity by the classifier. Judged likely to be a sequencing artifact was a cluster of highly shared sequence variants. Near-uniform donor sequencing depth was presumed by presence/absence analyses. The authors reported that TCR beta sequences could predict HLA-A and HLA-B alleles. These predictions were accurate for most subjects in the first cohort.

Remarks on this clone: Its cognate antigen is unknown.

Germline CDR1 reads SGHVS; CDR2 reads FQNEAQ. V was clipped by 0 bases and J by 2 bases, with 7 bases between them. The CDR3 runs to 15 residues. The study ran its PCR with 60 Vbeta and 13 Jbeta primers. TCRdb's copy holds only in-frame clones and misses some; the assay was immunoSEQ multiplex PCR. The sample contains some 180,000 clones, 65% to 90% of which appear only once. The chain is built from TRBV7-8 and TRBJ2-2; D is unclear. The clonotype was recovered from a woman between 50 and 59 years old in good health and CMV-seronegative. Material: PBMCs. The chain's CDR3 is CASSLAARNTGELFF. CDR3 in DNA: TGTGCCAGCAGCTTAGCGGCCAGAAACACCGGGGAGCTGTTTTTT.